This TCR beta chain was captured by sequencing in a study of blood T cell repertoires in COVID-19. Germline-derived CDR1 and CDR2 are LGHDT and YNNKEL (reference sequence). Trimming cost V 4 bases and J 5 bases; bases outside gene matches: 12. CDR3 length: 16 residues. Profiled with immunoSEQ multiplex PCR; TCRdb holds only in-frame clones, not every one. The sample yields approximately 250,000 clones, 80% to 90% seen once. What was sequenced was peripheral blood. The chain recombines TRBV3-1 (or the pseudogene TRBV3-2) with TRBJ1-2; 8 bases align to TRBD1. The TCR was taken from a man in his forties who had recovered from COVID-19. The CDR3 protein is CASSPPLQGGKYGYTF. In nucleotides, the CDR3 is TGTGCCAGCAGCCCACCACTACAGGGGGGCAAGTATGGCTACACCTTC.